These T cell receptor beta chains were read from a single sample in a study of post-analysis software for immune sequencing data. TCRdb re-called the PCR reads through MiXCR, storing one row per CDR3 protein. The repertoire consists of 450,000 to 700,000 distinct CDR3 sequences, with 40% to 50% occurring once and the leading ten covering 1.5% to 2%. The material sequenced was blood. Source of these receptors: a girl aged 10 to 17 with multiple sclerosis. Both conserved end residues are part of each CDR3. Each record gives: D gene, V gene, J gene, clone size, CDR3 protein, CDR3 DNA. D genes are given only for firm matches. Not every row has a clone size; where given, it reads once, few, many or a size class.

TRBD1	TRBV7-2	TRBJ2-4	.	CASSLDRAAKNIQYF	TGTGCCAGCAGTCTTGACAGGGCAGCCAAAAACATTCAGTACTTC
.	TRBV4-1	TRBJ2-7	few	CASSQGRSDEQYF	TGCGCCAGCAGCCAAGGTAGGAGCGACGAGCAGTACTTC
.	TRBV7-8	TRBJ2-7	.	CASSLLPSASYEQYF	TGTGCCAGCAGCTTACTGCCCTCAGCCTCCTACGAGCAGTACTTC
.	TRBV7-6	TRBJ2-1	few	CASSQPGLENEQFF	TGTGCCAGCAGCCAACCGGGACTCGAGAATGAGCAGTTCTTC
.	TRBV27	TRBJ2-7	.	CASGPTWPGVGYERYF	TGTGCCAGCGGCCCCACTTGGCCAGGAGTGGGATACGAGCGGTACTTC
TRBD2	TRBV5-1	TRBJ2-3	.	CASSSQPGGSSDTQYF	TGCGCCAGCAGCTCCCAGCCCGGGGGGAGCTCAGATACGCAGTATTTT
.	TRBV11-2	TRBJ2-3	few	CASSLRPTGQADTQYF	TGTGCCAGCAGCCTACGCCCTACTGGACAAGCAGATACGCAGTATTTT
TRBD1	TRBV4-1	TRBJ2-1	once	CASSYPARTGGNEQFF	TGCGCCAGCAGCTATCCAGCTCGGACAGGGGGGAATGAGCAGTTCTTC
.	TRBV6-6	TRBJ2-7	few	CASRGQGSYEQYF	TGTGCCAGCAGGGGTCAGGGGTCCTACGAGCAGTACTTC
.	TRBV12-3/TRBV12-4	TRBJ2-3	.	CASRSQGGGTDAQYF	TGTGCCAGCAGATCCCAGGGGGGCGGCACAGATGCGCAGTATTTT
TRBD1	TRBV7-2	TRBJ1-2	.	CASSHGQGLRGGYTF	TGTGCCAGCAGCCATGGACAGGGTCTTCGGGGAGGCTACACCTTC
.	TRBV5-1	TRBJ2-7	.	CASSLNRGNYEQYF	TGCGCCAGCAGCTTGAACCGCGGAAACTACGAGCAGTACTTC
.	TRBV12-3/TRBV12-4	TRBJ2-1	.	CASSPDEQFF	TGTGCCAGCAGTCCGGATGAGCAGTTCTTC
.	TRBV3-1	TRBJ1-2	.	CASSQVDYGYTF	TGTGCCAGCAGCCAAGTTGACTATGGCTACACCTTC
TRBD2	TRBV5-1	TRBJ2-5	few	CASSERGGPETQYF	TGCGCCAGCAGCGAGCGGGGGGGCCCAGAGACCCAGTACTTC
TRBD2	TRBV9	TRBJ2-1	few	CASTLQGREGDEQFF	TGTGCCAGCACCCTGCAGGGGCGGGAGGGAGATGAGCAGTTCTTC